Each of the 21 T cell receptor beta chains below was sequenced from the same sample in a study of blood T cell repertoires in COVID-19. Here immunoSEQ multiplex PCR was the method, and the copy in TCRdb shows in-frame clones only, minus some. Of some 210,000 clones listed, 83% are singletons. Material for sequencing was peripheral blood. These receptors all stem from a man aged 50 to 60 with active or convalescent COVID-19.

V and J are TRBV18 and TRBJ2-4; 7 nucleotides line up with TRBD1. The germline CDR1 and CDR2 sequences are KGHSH and LQKENI. The V gene end was trimmed by 2 bases and the J gene end by 0 bases; junction bases not matched to a gene: 10. This CDR3 has 18 residues. The CDR3 loop is CASSPGSGGELAKNIQYF. The CDR3 coding sequence is TGTGCCAGCTCACCAGGGTCAGGGGGTGAACTAGCCAAAAACATTCAGTACTTC.

The J gene is TRBJ2-2, the V gene TRBV7-6, with 13 bases that match TRBD2. The CDR3 covers 18 residues. The V and J ends lost 2 bases and 2 bases, in that order; junction bases with no gene match: 5. CDR1 and CDR2 (germline): SGHVS, FNYEAQ. The CDR3 spells CASSLILAGGVNTGELFF. CDR3 sequence (DNA): TGTGCCAGCAGCTTAATACTAGCGGGAGGGGTTAACACCGGGGAGCTGTTTTTT.

The V call is TRBV28, the J call TRBJ2-3, with 7 bases that match TRBD1. This CDR3 contains 17 residues. V shed 2 bases and J 2 bases; nucleotides not matched to a gene: 10. Per the germline V gene, CDR1 is MDHEN and CDR2 is SYDVKM. The DNA for the CDR3 is TGTGCCAGCAGTTTACTATTTAGGACAGGCAACACAGATACGCAGTATTTT. It codes for CASSLLFRTGNTDTQYF.

This CDR3 reads CASSLAARSATQYF. The CDR3 DNA is TGTGCCAGCAGCTTAGCGGCCCGCAGTGCGACCCAGTACTTC. The rearrangement joins TRBV7-2 to TRBJ2-5; the D is unclear. The CDR3 length is 14 residues. Trimming took 0 bases from V and 7 from J, leaving 12 bases between them. CDR1 is SGHTA, CDR2 FQGNSA, per germline. Variable domain in full (rest from reference TRBV7-2 and TRBJ2-5): GAGVSQSPSNKVTEKGKDVELRCDPISGHTALYWYRQSLGQGLEFLIYFQGNSAPDKSGLPSDRFSAERTGGSVSTLTIQRTQQEDSAVYLCASSLAARSATQYFGPGTRLLVL.

The chain links TRBV6-5 to TRBJ1-4; 9 bases match TRBD1. Per the germline V gene, CDR1 is MNHEY and CDR2 is SVGAGI. Trimming took 2 bases from V and 10 from J; bases not matched to a gene: 5. The CDR3 is 14 residues long. CDR3 DNA sequence: TGTGCCAGCAGTTACGGGACAGGGCGGCCAAAACTGTTTTTT. This codes for CASSYGTGRPKLFF.

The chain recombines TRBV7-2 with TRBJ2-5, with TRBD1 matching over 7 bases. CDR1 and CDR2 from the germline V gene are SGHTA and FQGNSA. This CDR3 is built from 16 residues. Germline trimming cut 3 bases from V and 3 bases from J; bases unmatched to any gene: 10. CDR3 sequence reads: CASSFGSGQGEETQYF. CDR3 DNA sequence: TGTGCCAGCAGCTTCGGCAGCGGCCAGGGGGAAGAGACCCAGTACTTC.

The V gene is TRBV7-6, the J gene TRBJ2-1, with a tentative D call TRBD2 (5 bases). The CDR3 sequence is 15 residues long. The V gene lost 5 bases and the J gene lost 6 bases, with 17 bases spanning the gap. CDR1 is SGHVS and CDR2 is FNYEAQ in the germline V gene. CDR3 in DNA: TGTGCCAGCAGCCCCCGGACCTCCGAGGGCAATGAGCAGTTCTTC. As protein: CASSPRTSEGNEQFF.

The V call is TRBV5-1, the J call TRBJ2-1; 7 bases are a match to TRBD1. The CDR3 has 17 residues. The J segment lost 6 bases and the V segment lost 0 bases, leaving 12 bases of the junction unmatched. Germline CDR1 and CDR2: SGHRS and YFSETQ. The CDR3 reads CASSLAWLTGSINEQFF. CDR3 DNA: TGCGCCAGCAGCTTGGCCTGGCTGACAGGGTCGATCAATGAGCAGTTCTTC.

The CDR3 is CASSLDRDVSPLHF. Here the CDR3 DNA reads TGTGCCAGCAGCCTGGACAGGGACGTTTCACCCCTCCACTTT. The J gene is TRBJ1-6, the V gene TRBV5-6; TRBD1 matches 8 bases. This CDR3 spans 14 amino acids. After removal of 4 bases from V and 9 bases from J, the junction contained 6 bases not matched to a gene. Germline V gene sequence: CDR1 SGHDT, CDR2 YYEEEE.

The chain couples TRBV3-1 (or the pseudogene TRBV3-2) to TRBJ2-3, with TRBD1 matching 9 bases. Germline CDR1 is LGHDT and CDR2 is YNNKEL (reference sequence). The CDR3 has 20 amino acids. J lost 2 bases, V lost 5 bases, and 20 bases had no gene match. The CDR3 DNA reads as TGTGCCAGCAGCATAAGACAGGGGGGAGCGGAGATACAGTTCACAGATACGCAGTATTTT. Its protein product is CASSIRQGGAEIQFTDTQYF.

The gene calls are TRBV30 and TRBJ1-2; 8 nucleotides agree with TRBD1. The germline V gene encodes CDR1 GTSNPN and CDR2 SVGIG (reference sequence). This CDR3 has 14 amino acids. Trimming removed 0 bases from V and 8 bases from J; junction bases left unmatched: 8. The CDR3 is CAWSVPRGPRGYTF. The DNA of the CDR3 is TGTGCCTGGAGTGTACCCAGGGGGCCGAGGGGCTACACCTTC.

The chain uses TRBV18 and TRBJ1-5; 8 nucleotides line up with TRBD1. The CDR3 has 14 residues. J gave up 1 base and V 6 bases, and 2 bases lay outside the gene matches. Per germline, CDR1 KGHSH and CDR2 LQKENI. The CDR3 here is CASSRDRSNQPQHF. The DNA of the CDR3 is TGTGCCAGCTCTCGGGACAGGAGCAATCAGCCCCAGCATTTT. The full variable domain, its missing parts supplied by reference TRBV18 and TRBJ1-5, is NAGVMQNPRHLVRRRGQEARLRCSPMKGHSHVYWYRQLPEEGLKFMVYLQKENIIDESGMPKERFSAEFPKEGPSILRIQQVVRGDSAAYFCASSRDRSNQPQHFGDGTRLSIL.

The chain couples TRBV30 to TRBJ2-7; tentatively, D is TRBD2 (5 bases). The V gene's germline CDR1 is GTSNPN and CDR2 SVGIG (reference sequence). Deletions cut 8 bases from V and 5 bases from J, with 22 bases between. The CDR3 length is 14 residues. The CDR3 region has the DNA TGTGCCCAGACGGGCCACGGGAAGGTCCACGAGCAGTACTTC. Protein product: CAQTGHGKVHEQYF.

V is TRBV5-5 and J is TRBJ2-7; 7 bases map to TRBD2. Germline V gene lookup returns CDR1 SGHKS and CDR2 YYEKEE (reference sequence). J gave up 3 bases and V 4 bases, and 7 bases lay outside the gene matches. This CDR3 has 14 amino acids. CDR3 residues: CASSAVGRGYEQYF. CDR3 DNA: TGTGCCAGCAGCGCCGTGGGGAGGGGCTACGAGCAGTACTTC.

This clone was counted once. This CDR3 reads CSASLAGGVETQYF. In DNA form, the CDR3 reads TGCAGTGCTAGTTTAGCGGGGGGGGTTGAGACCCAGTACTTC. V usage is TRBV20-1 and J usage is TRBJ2-5; 11 nucleotides align to TRBD2. The CDR3 has 14 residues. V shed 3 bases, J shed 5 bases, and the junction held 5 bases outside the gene matches. Germline values: CDR1 DFQATT, CDR2 SNEGSKA (reference sequence).

The chain is built from TRBV28 and TRBJ2-7, with D perhaps matching TRBD2 (6 bases). This CDR3 region has 15 residues. Between the trimmed V and J ends, which lost 5 bases and 12 bases, there was a span of 26 bases. From germline, CDR1 is MDHEN and CDR2 SYDVKM. The CDR3 is CASSQPLTSLPVPYF. Written as DNA, the CDR3 is TGTGCCAGCAGTCAACCCCTCACTAGCCTACCTGTTCCGTACTTC.

The chain recombines TRBV19 with TRBJ1-1; D is unclear. The CDR3 is 14 residues long. V shed 1 base and J shed 4 bases, with 10 bases lying between them. Germline lookup yields CDR1 LNHDA and CDR2 SQIVND (reference sequence). CDR3 region: CASSIAGRGTEAFF. The DNA of the CDR3 is TGTGCCAGTAGTATAGCAGGTCGGGGCACTGAAGCTTTCTTT.

The chain links TRBV3-1 (or the pseudogene TRBV3-2) to TRBJ2-5, with D hard to call. Germline lookup yields CDR1 LGHDT and CDR2 YNNKEL (reference sequence). The length of the CDR3 is 15 residues. V lost 4 bases and J 0 bases, leaving 12 bases between the germline ends. CDR3 protein: CASSLAKLYQETQYF. CDR3 DNA sequence: TGTGCCAGCAGCCTCGCGAAGCTGTACCAAGAGACCCAGTACTTC.

The chain links TRBV19 to TRBJ2-1; 8 bases are a match to TRBD2. J gave up 2 bases and V 6 bases, and 6 bases lay outside the gene matches. The CDR3 extends over 15 amino acids. Germline V CDR1 and CDR2: LNHDA, SQIVND (reference sequence). The CDR3 DNA reads TGTGCCAGTAGAGTTACTAGCGGAGCCTACAATGAGCAGTTCTTC. This codes for CASRVTSGAYNEQFF.

CDR3 residues: CASSPGTGTDYGYTF. The CDR3 DNA reads as TGTGCCAGCTCACCCGGGACAGGGACGGACTATGGCTACACCTTC. The genes are TRBV18 and TRBJ1-2; 9 bases line up with TRBD1. CDR3 length: 15 residues. CDR1 is KGHSH and CDR2 is LQKENI in the germline V gene. The J segment lost 3 bases and the V segment lost 3 bases, leaving 5 bases of the junction unmatched.

This clone was counted once. The chain carries TRBV28 and TRBJ2-7, with 7 bases aligning to TRBD2. J lost 1 base, V lost 4 bases, and 1 base had no gene match. This CDR3 spans 13 amino acids. CDR1 MDHEN and CDR2 SYDVKM come from the germline V gene. In DNA form, the CDR3 reads TGTGCCAGCAGTTGGGAGGGGTCCTACGAGCAGTACTTC. It yields the protein CASSWEGSYEQYF.